This T cell receptor beta chain is from a study of T cell responses to AZD1222 COVID-19 vaccine. Study-level points and caveats: Close to half of spike-specific TCRs reportedly recognize unmutated variant regions. Repertoires were collected only later (after the peak T cell response had occurred). Across spike, vaccine-associated CD4 TCRs were found, dominant at 160-218 and 743-854. Possibly, clonal diversity was underestimated; donors were largely white British and included more females.

The sample holds one count of this clone. As yet, its antigen is unknown. Repertoires were generated with immunoSEQ multiplex PCR, while TCRdb's copy carries only in-frame clones and drops some. The sample has about 120,000 clones, around 89% seen once. V lost 2 bases, J lost 1 base, and 5 bases lay in between. CDR1 is SGHTA and CDR2 is FQGTGA in the germline V gene. This CDR3 has 13 amino acids. The chain couples TRBV7-3 to TRBJ1-1; no firm D call. The clonotype comes from an adult in good health. Sequenced material: peripheral blood, taken on day 0 of AZD1222 vaccination. CDR3 in amino acids: CASSLLQNTEAFF. DNA of the CDR3: TGTGCCAGCAGCTTACTGCAGAACACTGAAGCTTTCTTT.